This is a list of T cell receptor beta chains from one sample in a study of blood T cell repertoires in COVID-19. This table comes from immunoSEQ multiplex PCR, and its TCRdb copy is limited to in-frame clones, with some not included. The profile covers over 200,000 clones, with about nine tenths appearing a single time and around 5.7% taken by the ten largest. Sequencing was carried out using peripheral blood. All receptors come from an elderly man with acute or convalescent COVID-19. The conserved cysteine and the conserved F or W are not part of the CDR3 here. The order of the fields is V gene, CDR3 protein.

v_gene: TRBV12-3/TRBV12-4; CDR3aa: ASSPTGQYGYT
v_gene: TRBV5-1; CDR3aa: ASSEGTSGVTDTQY
v_gene: TRBV19; CDR3aa: ASSWDRGGTEAF
v_gene: TRBV19; CDR3aa: ASSIAGALNTEAF
v_gene: TRBV5-1; CDR3aa: ASSLEVSGSGEQF
v_gene: TRBV7-9; CDR3aa: ASSLNDSPTIY
v_gene: TRBV7-2; CDR3aa: ASSGGQVYGYT
v_gene: TRBV7-6; CDR3aa: ASSLYAAGTSGRGGMETQY
v_gene: TRBV7-2; CDR3aa: ASSLPNYGYT
v_gene: TRBV6-5; CDR3aa: ASRVGAVQF
v_gene: TRBV19; CDR3aa: ASSIAENTEAF
v_gene: TRBV7-9; CDR3aa: ASSPGTENYNSPLH
v_gene: TRBV6-2/TRBV6-3; CDR3aa: ASSYNAGRDQVYNEQF
v_gene: TRBV4-2; CDR3aa: ASSQEGQASEAF
v_gene: TRBV16; CDR3aa: ASSQRSSYNSPLH
v_gene: TRBV12-3/TRBV12-4; CDR3aa: ASRSGWNYGYT
v_gene: TRBV27; CDR3aa: ASSSTSSDTQY
v_gene: TRBV28; CDR3aa: ASSGLVQETQY
v_gene: TRBV28; CDR3aa: ASSLRQVYQPQH
v_gene: TRBV7-2; CDR3aa: ASSLAAGSGGMGTQY
v_gene: TRBV6-6; CDR3aa: ASMGGQVYGYT
v_gene: TRBV5-4; CDR3aa: ASSFDSTSYEQY
v_gene: TRBV6-5; CDR3aa: ASSYGGGITDTQY
v_gene: TRBV18; CDR3aa: ASSPTGQRANEQF
v_gene: TRBV7-2; CDR3aa: ASSSLAFQETQY
v_gene: TRBV19; CDR3aa: ASSIASENTEAF
v_gene: TRBV5-1; CDR3aa: ASSRLAGGNEQF
v_gene: TRBV3-1/TRBV3-2; CDR3aa: ASSQGFQGNSPLH
v_gene: TRBV19; CDR3aa: ASSIGAYNEQF